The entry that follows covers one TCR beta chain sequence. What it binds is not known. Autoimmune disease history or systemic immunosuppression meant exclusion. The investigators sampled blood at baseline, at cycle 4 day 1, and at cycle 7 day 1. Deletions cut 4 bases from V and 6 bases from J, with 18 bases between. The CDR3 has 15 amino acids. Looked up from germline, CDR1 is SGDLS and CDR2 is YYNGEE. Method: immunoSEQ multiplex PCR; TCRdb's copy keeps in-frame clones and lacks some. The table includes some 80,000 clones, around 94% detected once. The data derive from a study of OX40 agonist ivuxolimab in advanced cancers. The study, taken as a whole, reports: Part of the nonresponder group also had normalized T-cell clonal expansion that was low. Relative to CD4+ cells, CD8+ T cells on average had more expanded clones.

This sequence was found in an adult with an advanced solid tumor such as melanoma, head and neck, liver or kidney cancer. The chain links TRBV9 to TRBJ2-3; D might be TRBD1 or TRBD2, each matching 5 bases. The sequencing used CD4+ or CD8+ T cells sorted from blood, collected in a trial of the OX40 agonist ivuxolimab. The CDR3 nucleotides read TGTGCCAGCAGCTTTTTTGGGGGTACAGCCGATACGCAGTATTTT. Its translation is CASSFFGGTADTQYF.